One and the same sample provided the 12 T cell receptor beta chains below, sequenced in a study of Graves' ophthalmopathy and Graves' hyperthyroidism. RNA transcripts served as template for amplifying TCR beta CDR3 sequences. Investigators did first-round RT-PCR with HTBI primers, then second-round multiplex PCR. TCRdb itself ran the multiplex PCR reads through MiXCR, one entry per CDR3 protein. The sample includes some 410,000 distinct CDR3 sequences, 20% to 25% of them seen just once. Sequencing input: peripheral blood. The origin of the receptors is a woman younger than 35 with stable Graves' hyperthyroidism.

In its sample, this clonotype was seen many times. This chain links TRBV15 with TRBJ1-5; D is possibly TRBD1 (5 bases). Trimming took 0 bases from V and 6 from J, leaving 12 bases between them. From germline, CDR1 is LNHNV and CDR2 YYDKDF (reference sequence). The CDR3 is made up of 15 amino acids. Here the CDR3 DNA reads TGTGCCACCAGCAGAGATCAGGGAGTAAGTCAGCCCCAGCATTTT. Encoded protein: CATSRDQGVSQPQHF. The full variable domain, its missing parts supplied by reference TRBV15 and TRBJ1-5, is DAMVIQNPRYQVTQFGKPVTLSCSQTLNHNVMYWYQQKSSQAPKLLFHYYDKDFNNEADTPDNFQSRRPNTSFCFLDIRSPGLGDTAMYLCATSRDQGVSQPQHFGDGTRLSIL.

This sequence joins TRBV18 and TRBJ1-2, with TRBD1 matching over 12 bases. J lost 6 bases, V lost 1 base, and 3 bases had no gene match. Germline V CDR1 and CDR2: KGHSH, LQKENI. This CDR3 has 15 amino acids. The CDR3 protein is CASSPLRDRGHGYTF. CDR3 DNA sequence: TGTGCCAGCTCACCACTCCGGGACAGGGGGCATGGCTACACCTTC.

There are many counts of this clonotype. This chain links TRBV2 with TRBJ2-7, with TRBD1 matching over 9 bases. The V segment lost 8 bases and the J segment 3 bases; nucleotides outside the gene matches: 8. Germline CDR1 is SNHLY and CDR2 is FYNNEI. The CDR3 contains 14 residues. Here the CDR3 reads CASRPGQGRYEQYF. DNA for the CDR3: TGTGCCAGCCGGCCGGGACAGGGTCGCTACGAGCAGTACTTC.

This clonotype was observed many times. V is TRBV6-5 and J is TRBJ1-5; TRBD1 aligns across 9 bases. With 6 bases clipped from V and 5 bases from J, the junction kept 8 bases outside the gene matches. Germline values: CDR1 MNHEY, CDR2 SVGAGI. The CDR3 contains 15 residues. The CDR3 DNA follows: TGTGCCAGCAGACGGGACAGGGAGATTGATCAGCCCCAGCATTTT. Translating it yields CASRRDREIDQPQHF.

V gene TRBV7-3 combines with J gene TRBJ2-3; TRBD2 matches at 11 bases. Looked up from germline, CDR1 is SGHTA and CDR2 is FQGTGA. This CDR3 spans 15 amino acids. V shed 5 bases and J 2 bases; nucleotides not matched to a gene: 3. Here the CDR3 DNA reads TGTGCCAGCAGCGAACTAGCGGGAGACACAGATACGCAGTATTTT. Its protein is CASSELAGDTDTQYF.

This clonotype was recorded at least ten times. V is TRBV7-6 and J is TRBJ2-7; D is possibly TRBD1 or TRBD2 (5 bases each). This CDR3 comprises 15 residues. V was cut by 4 bases and J by 4 bases, with 17 bases left in between. Germline V gene lookup returns CDR1 SGHVS and CDR2 FNYEAQ. The CDR3 coding sequence is TGTGCCAGCAGCTCGGGTCCGGGACGGAAATACGAGCAGTACTTC. Residues: CASSSGPGRKYEQYF.

This clonotype occurred many times. This rearrangement joins TRBV20-1 to TRBJ2-5; the match to TRBD2 covers 7 bases. Germline trimming cut 0 bases from V and 5 bases from J; bases unmatched to any gene: 9. Germline assignment: CDR1 DFQATT and CDR2 SNEGSKA (reference sequence). This CDR3 spans 15 amino acids. Written as DNA, the CDR3 is TGCAGTGCTAGAGATGGTGCGGGAGTCGGGGAGACCCAGTACTTC. Encoded protein: CSARDGAGVGETQYF.

The V call is TRBV5-1, the J call TRBJ2-4, with a tentative D call TRBD2 (5 bases). CDR1 is SGHRS and CDR2 is YFSETQ in the germline V gene. The CDR3 contains 15 residues. Trimming cost V 3 bases and J 6 bases, with 16 bases left between them. The CDR3 protein is CASSSAAGPGNIQYF. In nucleotides, the CDR3 is TGCGCCAGCAGCTCGGCCGCGGGCCCAGGAAACATTCAGTACTTC. The complete variable domain, with remaining parts taken from reference TRBV5-1 and TRBJ2-4, reads KAGVTQTPRYLIKTRGQQVTLSCSPISGHRSVSWYQQTPGQGLQFLFEYFSETQRNKGNFPGRFSGRQFSNSRSEMNVSTLELGDSALYLCASSSAAGPGNIQYFGAGTRLSVL.

The chain uses TRBV28 and TRBJ2-7, with 12 bases that match TRBD2. This CDR3 has 15 amino acids. CDR1 and CDR2 (germline): MDHEN, SYDVKM. The junction had 7 bases not matched to a gene; V was cut back by 6 bases and J by 4 bases. CDR3 region: CASRTGLAGQYEQYF. Written as DNA, the CDR3 is TGTGCCAGCAGGACGGGACTAGCGGGCCAATACGAGCAGTACTTC. Supplemented by reference TRBV28 and TRBJ2-7, the full variable domain reads DVKVTQSSRYLVKRTGEKVFLECVQDMDHENMFWYRQDPGLGLRLIYFSYDVKMKEKGDIPEGYSVSREKKERFSLILESASTNQTSMYLCASRTGLAGQYEQYFGPGTRLTVT.

V gene TRBV12-3 or TRBV12-4 combines with J gene TRBJ2-2, with D perhaps matching TRBD1 or TRBD2 (5 bases each). CDR3 size: 13 residues. Trimming pared 7 bases from V and 6 bases from J, leaving 12 bases between. The chain's CDR3 is CASIRDRAGELFF. The DNA for the CDR3 is TGTGCCAGCATCCGGGACCGGGCCGGGGAGCTGTTTTTT.

CDR3 coding DNA: TGTGCCAGCAGTGTCATTAGCCCCCAAGAGACCCAGTACTTC. The encoded protein is CASSVISPQETQYF. The chain couples TRBV2 to TRBJ2-5, with unresolved D. Germline CDR1 and CDR2: SNHLY and FYNNEI. The CDR3 has 14 amino acids. V was cut by 4 bases and J by 1 base, with 10 bases left in between.

The gene calls are TRBV5-1 and TRBJ2-5, with 14 bases identical to TRBD2. The CDR3 runs to 18 residues. Per germline, CDR1 SGHRS and CDR2 YFSETQ. Unmatched junction bases numbered 10, after V lost 4 bases and J lost 2 bases. The CDR3 loop is CASSPRTSGRITQETQYF. The CDR3, as DNA: TGCGCCAGCAGCCCCAGGACTAGCGGGAGGATCACGCAAGAGACCCAGTACTTC.